The sequence of this T cell receptor beta chain was determined in a study of T cells in Graves' hyperthyroidism and ophthalmopathy (dated by TCRdb to the late 2010s). Context from the whole study: To identify distinguishing TCR V-J signatures, a discovery cohort of about a hundred patients was used, comprising 43 with Graves' ophthalmopathy and some 60 with stable Graves' hyperthyroidism. An independent validation cohort of 18 to 20 hyperthyroidism patients and roughly 16 patients who later progressed to ophthalmopathy tested prospective prediction of ophthalmopathy. The roughly 91 discovery patients were randomly split 7:3 into training and test sets. In addition, the study compared T-cell repertoires in thyroid tissue and in blood from roughly six Graves' hyperthyroidism patients. After blood sampling, hyperthyroidism patients were treated with methimazole at a starting dose of 30 mg daily, and ophthalmopathy patients were treated with high-dose intravenous methylprednisolone. According to the paper, TCR Vbeta CDR3 sequencing was carried out on approximately 140 peripheral blood samples, which came from fewer than 50 ophthalmopathy, approximately 72 hyperthyroidism and some 17 progressor patients.

Exclusion was applied to patients with uncontrolled infections, other autoimmune diseases, pregnancy or lactation. Clinical symptoms, serum thyroxine and TRAb, thyroid ultrasound, and orbital computed tomography formed the basis for the diagnoses. Total RNA was extracted using Trizol reagent, and RNA quality was assessed on an Agilent 2100 Bioanalyzer. For CDR1 and CDR2, the germline V gene lists KGHDR and SFDVKD. Measured from the cysteine to the phenylalanine, the CDR3 is 13 residues long. This entry keeps only the CDR3 DNA: 39 bases, framed from base 1. TCR beta CDR3 regions were amplified from RNA transcripts. A first-round RT-PCR of the TCR CDR3 used the HTBI primer set with the Qiagen OneStep RT-PCR kit. Libraries were constructed in a second round of multiplex PCR, after which size selection and purification were performed. Libraries were sequenced paired-end with 100 bp reads on an Illumina HiSeq2000. As for how the authors treated the data: SOAPnuke was used to process the raw data, throwing out any read that contained adapters or uncalled bases, had a mean Phred below 15, or lacked an exact constant-primer or identifier match. High-quality paired reads were merged with COPE v1.2.5, and unique nucleotide sequences were defined as clonotypes. Clonotypes were aligned to IMGT TRBV, TRBD and TRBJ reference segments using MiTCR v1.1. Only V-J combinations with frequency above 0.0001, covering 99.2% of repertoires, were analysed. The TCS score was defined as the ratio of F50 (clonal expansion) to E x V (chaos), calculated using BLOSUM62-based TCRdist between CDR3 peptides within each V-J. Welch's t-statistics and random forest reduced some 510 V-J features to roughly 13, which were used in a naive Bayes classifier (R e1071). Thyroid-blood repertoire similarity was quantified with the Morisita-Horn index. In TCRdb, the public reads were trimmed at Q25 with fastp and aligned with MiXCR, with productive beta chains retained. Every distinct CDR3 protein forms one entry, paired with its most common genes and DNA. Clone size and V and J calls follow TCRdb, not the original study. This sample gives 500,000 to 800,000 distinct CDR3 sequences in total; just under 45% of them show up just once. Of the sample, under 8.5% is held by the ten largest clones.

General study outcomes and caveats: Blood samples also contained most of the expanded thyroid clonotypes (frequency above 0.001), which suggests that blood repertoires may reflect thyroid immune responses. Sample size was not statistically predetermined, and investigators were not blinded to group allocation. A 13 V-J signature model separated ophthalmopathy from stable hyperthyroidism, with nearly 90% sensitivity and about 81% specificity in cross-validation and 80%/75% in testing. In validation, progression to ophthalmopathy was predicted by the model with approximately 67% sensitivity and about 72% specificity, a median of roughly six months before onset.

Comment on this clonotype: Which antigen it targets is not known. This may stem from a read error, because a much larger clone lies one nucleotide away.

The sequence was collected from an adult man with Graves' disease, either hyperthyroidism or ophthalmopathy (not recorded which). The chain is encoded by TRBV24-1 joined to TRBJ2-7, with the D gene uncertain. Sequencing input: peripheral blood or thyroid tissue (not recorded which). For the CDR3, the sequence is CAISTGQDYEQYF. In nucleotide form, the sequence is TGTGCCATCAGTACCGGGCAGGACTACGAGCAGTACTTC.